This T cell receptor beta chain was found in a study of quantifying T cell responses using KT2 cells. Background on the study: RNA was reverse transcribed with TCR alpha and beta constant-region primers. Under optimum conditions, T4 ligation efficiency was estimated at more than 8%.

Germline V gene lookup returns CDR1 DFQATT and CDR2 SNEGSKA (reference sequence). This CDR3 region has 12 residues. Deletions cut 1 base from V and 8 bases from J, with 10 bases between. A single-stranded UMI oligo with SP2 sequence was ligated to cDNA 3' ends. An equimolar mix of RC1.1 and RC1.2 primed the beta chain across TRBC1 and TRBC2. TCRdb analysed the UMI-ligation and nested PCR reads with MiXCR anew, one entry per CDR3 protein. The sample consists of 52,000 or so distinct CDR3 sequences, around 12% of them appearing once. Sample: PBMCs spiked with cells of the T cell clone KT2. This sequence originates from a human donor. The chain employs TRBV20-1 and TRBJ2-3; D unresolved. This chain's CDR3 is CSARGGMVTQYF. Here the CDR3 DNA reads TGCAGTGCTAGAGGGGGAATGGTTACGCAGTATTTT.